What follows are 14 T cell receptor beta chains derived from one specimen sequenced in a study of T cell responses to AZD1222 COVID-19 vaccine. Some clones are missing from TCRdb's copy, which holds only in-frame ones; the method was immunoSEQ multiplex PCR. The sample has tens of thousands of clones; approximately 89% are singletons. Sequences were derived from peripheral blood, sampled 28 days after the second AZD1222 dose. These receptors originate from an adult who received the AZD1222 COVID-19 vaccine.

The rearrangement uses TRBV4-3 and TRBJ1-2; a possible D gene is TRBD1 (6 bases). Germline CDR1 LGHNA, CDR2 YSLEER. The V and J ends lost 1 base and 5 bases respectively, with 17 bases between them. The CDR3 length is 16 residues. The CDR3 region is CASSQGGRQETYGYTF. CDR3 in DNA: TGCGCCAGCAGCCAAGGCGGAAGACAGGAGACTTATGGCTACACCTTC.

The chain links TRBV29-1 to TRBJ1-2, with D unresolved. The V end was cut by 4 bases, the J end by 4 bases, with 7 bases between. Germline V gene sequence: CDR1 SQVTM, CDR2 ANQGSEA. This CDR3 is 11 amino acids long. CDR3 sequence reads: CSVVEGYGYTF. The CDR3, as DNA: TGCAGCGTTGTGGAAGGCTATGGCTACACCTTC. The full variable domain, with the rest looked up from reference TRBV29-1 and TRBJ1-2, is SAVISQKPSRDICQRGTSLTIQCQVDSQVTMMFWYRQQPGQSLTLIATANQGSEATYESGFVIDKFPISRPNLTFSTLTVSNMSPEDSSIYLCSVVEGYGYTFGSGTRLTVV.

V gene TRBV18 combines with J gene TRBJ1-2; maybe TRBD1 (6 bases). The CDR3 length is 15 residues. V was trimmed by 2 bases and J by 0 bases, leaving 10 bases between them. Germline lookup yields CDR1 KGHSH and CDR2 LQKENI. CDR3 protein: CASSPTGLSNYGYTF. CDR3 sequence (DNA): TGTGCCAGCTCACCAACAGGGCTCTCTAACTATGGCTACACCTTC.

The rearrangement links TRBV5-1 to TRBJ2-5; D uncertain. Germline-derived CDR1 and CDR2 are SGHRS and YFSETQ. The CDR3 has 11 residues. The ends were cut back, 4 bases at V and 0 bases at J, with 1 base in the middle. The CDR3 reads CASSHQETQYF. CDR3 in DNA: TGCGCCAGCAGCCACCAAGAGACCCAGTACTTC.

This sequence joins TRBV5-1 and TRBJ2-1; 7 nucleotides align to TRBD1. The CDR3 runs 13 residues. V lost 4 bases, J lost 6 bases, and 4 bases stayed unmatched. Per the germline V gene, CDR1 is SGHRS and CDR2 is YFSETQ. The CDR3 loop is CASSVQGFNEQFF. The CDR3 region has the DNA TGCGCCAGCAGCGTACAGGGGTTCAATGAGCAGTTCTTC. The full variable domain, its missing parts supplied by reference TRBV5-1 and TRBJ2-1, is KAGVTQTPRYLIKTRGQQVTLSCSPISGHRSVSWYQQTPGQGLQFLFEYFSETQRNKGNFPGRFSGRQFSNSRSEMNVSTLELGDSALYLCASSVQGFNEQFFGPGTRLTVL.

The chain recombines TRBV20-1 with TRBJ2-5, with TRBD2 identical over 8 bases. This CDR3 region has 14 residues. The ends lost 3 bases at V and 5 bases at J; junction bases unmatched: 8. Germline loops: CDR1 DFQATT, CDR2 SNEGSKA (reference sequence). The CDR3 DNA sequence: TGCAGTGCTAGTACTCCGGGGGGGATCGAGACCCAGTACTTC. This codes for CSASTPGGIETQYF.

The chain carries TRBV18 and TRBJ2-7, with 7 bases that match TRBD2. Germline assignment: CDR1 KGHSH and CDR2 LQKENI. J lost 2 bases, V lost 3 bases, and 4 bases had no gene match. The CDR3 runs to 14 residues. CDR3 bases: TGTGCCAGCTCACCTGGAGGGAGGGCCTACGAGCAGTACTTC. This sequence encodes CASSPGGRAYEQYF.

The chain has TRBV5-1 and TRBJ2-3; no clear D. V lost 0 bases, J lost 0 bases, and 5 bases lay in between. Germline assignment: CDR1 SGHRS and CDR2 YFSETQ. This CDR3 spans 14 amino acids. The CDR3 loop is CASSLATSTDTQYF. The CDR3 DNA sequence: TGCGCCAGCAGCTTGGCCACTAGCACAGATACGCAGTATTTT.

The rearrangement uses TRBV6-5 and TRBJ2-2; no clear D gene. CDR1 and CDR2 (germline): MNHEY, SVGAGI. The CDR3 is 14 residues long. Between the trimmed V and J ends, which lost 2 bases and 4 bases, there was a span of 8 bases. The CDR3 is CASSYGPRTGELFF. CDR3 nucleotides: TGTGCCAGCAGTTACGGGCCGCGCACCGGGGAGCTGTTTTTT.

This clone appeared once. The J gene is TRBJ1-1, the V gene TRBV18; D possibly corresponds to TRBD1 (6 bases). Trimming removed 3 bases from V and 4 bases from J, with 12 bases in between. CDR3 length equals 14 residues. From germline, CDR1 is KGHSH and CDR2 LQKENI. DNA of the CDR3: TGTGCCAGCTCACCGACCTCGACAGGCACTGAAGCTTTCTTT. It specifies CASSPTSTGTEAFF.

This chain joins TRBV5-1 and TRBJ1-1, with 10 bases identical to TRBD1. With 9 bases clipped from V and 1 base from J, the junction kept 6 bases outside the gene matches. The CDR3 is 14 residues long. The germline CDR1 and CDR2 sequences are SGHRS and YFSETQ. CDR3 region: CATGTGDPNTEAFF. The CDR3 coding sequence is TGCGCCACCGGGACAGGGGATCCGAACACTGAAGCTTTCTTT.

The V gene is TRBV19, the J gene TRBJ2-2; the D gene is possibly TRBD1 (6 bases). CDR1 is LNHDA, CDR2 SQIVND, per germline (reference sequence). This CDR3 is 16 amino acids long. Trimming took 2 bases from V and 4 from J, leaving 14 bases between them. CDR3 protein: CASSIRRYRATGELFF. Here the CDR3 DNA reads TGTGCCAGTAGTATACGGCGTTACAGGGCCACCGGGGAGCTGTTTTTT.

The gene calls are TRBV6-4 and TRBJ2-5, with 7 nucleotides matching TRBD2. The J segment lost 2 bases and the V segment lost 4 bases, leaving 10 bases of the junction unmatched. Germline CDR1 is MRHNA and CDR2 is SNTAGT. The CDR3 totals 16 residues. CDR3 in amino acids: CASSGQGDYGQETQYF. CDR3 coding DNA: TGTGCCAGCAGTGGACAAGGGGACTACGGACAAGAGACCCAGTACTTC.

This clone was found once. The chain employs TRBV10-3 and TRBJ2-7; D remains ambiguous. The ends were cut back, 10 bases at V and 0 bases at J, with 22 bases in the middle. Looked up from germline, CDR1 is ENHRY and CDR2 is SYGVKD. CDR3 length: 16 amino acids. In DNA, the CDR3 is TGTGCCACCTCATTTCGAACTTTGGGCTCCTCCTACGAGCAGTACTTC. This gives the protein CATSFRTLGSSYEQYF.